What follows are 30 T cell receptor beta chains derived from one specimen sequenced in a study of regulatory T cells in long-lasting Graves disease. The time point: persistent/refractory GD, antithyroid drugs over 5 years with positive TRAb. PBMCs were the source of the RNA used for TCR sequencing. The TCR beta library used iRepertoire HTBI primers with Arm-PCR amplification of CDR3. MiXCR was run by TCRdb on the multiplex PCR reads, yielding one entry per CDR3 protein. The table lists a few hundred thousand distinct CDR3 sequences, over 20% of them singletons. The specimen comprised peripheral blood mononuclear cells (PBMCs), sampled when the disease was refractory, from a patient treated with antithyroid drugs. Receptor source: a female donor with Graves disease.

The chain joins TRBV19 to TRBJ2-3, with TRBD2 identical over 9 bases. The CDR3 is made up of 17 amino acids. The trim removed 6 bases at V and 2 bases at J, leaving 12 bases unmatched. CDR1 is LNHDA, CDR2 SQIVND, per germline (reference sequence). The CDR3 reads CASRPPGLADFTDTQYF. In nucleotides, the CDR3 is TGTGCCAGTAGGCCACCGGGACTAGCAGACTTCACAGATACGCAGTATTTT.

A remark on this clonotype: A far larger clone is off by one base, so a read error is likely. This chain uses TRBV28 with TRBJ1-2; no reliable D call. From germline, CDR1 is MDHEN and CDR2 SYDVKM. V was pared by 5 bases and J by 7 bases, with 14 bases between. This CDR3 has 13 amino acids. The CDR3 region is CASSPLGRSGYTF. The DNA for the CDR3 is TGTGCCAGCAGTCCCCTCGGCCGGTCTGGCTACACCTTC.

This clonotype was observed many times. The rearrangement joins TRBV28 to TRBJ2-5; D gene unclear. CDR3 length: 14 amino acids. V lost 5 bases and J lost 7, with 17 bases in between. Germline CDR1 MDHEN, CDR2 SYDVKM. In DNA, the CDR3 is TGTGCCAGCAGTATCGGCCCTGTCTTACGGACCCAGTACTTC. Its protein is CASSIGPVLRTQYF.

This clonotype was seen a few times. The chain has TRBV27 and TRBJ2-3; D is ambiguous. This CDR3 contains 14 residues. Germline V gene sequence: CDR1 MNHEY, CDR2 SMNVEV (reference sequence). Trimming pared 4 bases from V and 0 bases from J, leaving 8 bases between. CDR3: CASSSTQSTDTQYF. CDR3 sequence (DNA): TGTGCCAGCAGTTCGACCCAAAGCACAGATACGCAGTATTTT.

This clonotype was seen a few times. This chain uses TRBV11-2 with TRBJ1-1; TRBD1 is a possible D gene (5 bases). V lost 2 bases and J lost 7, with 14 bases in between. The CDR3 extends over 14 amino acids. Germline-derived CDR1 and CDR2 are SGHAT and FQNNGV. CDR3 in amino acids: CASSLTPGGGEAFF. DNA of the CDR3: TGTGCCAGCAGCTTAACGCCGGGGGGGGGTGAAGCTTTCTTT.

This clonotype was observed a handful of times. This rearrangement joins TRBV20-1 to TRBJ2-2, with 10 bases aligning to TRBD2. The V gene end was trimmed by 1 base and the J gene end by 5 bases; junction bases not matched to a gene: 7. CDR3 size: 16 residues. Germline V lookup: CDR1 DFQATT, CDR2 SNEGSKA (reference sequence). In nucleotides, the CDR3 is TGCAGTGCTAGAGGCCTAGCGGGAGAGAGGACCGGGGAGCTGTTTTTT. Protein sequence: CSARGLAGERTGELFF.

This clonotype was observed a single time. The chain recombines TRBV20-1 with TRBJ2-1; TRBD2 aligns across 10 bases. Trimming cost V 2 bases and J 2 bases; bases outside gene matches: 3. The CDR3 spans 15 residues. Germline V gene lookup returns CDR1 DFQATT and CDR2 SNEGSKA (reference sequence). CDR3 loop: CSARSSGRTYNEQFF. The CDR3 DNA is TGCAGTGCTAGATCTAGCGGGAGAACCTACAATGAGCAGTTCTTC.

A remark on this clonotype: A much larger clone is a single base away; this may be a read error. For the CDR3, the DNA is TGTGCCGGCAGTTTCGGACAGGCTGGAAACACCATATATTTT. The encoded protein is CAGSFGQAGNTIYF. This chain links TRBV28 with TRBJ1-3; 7 nucleotides line up with TRBD1. The length of the CDR3 is 14 residues. CDR1 and CDR2 from the germline V gene are MDHEN and SYDVKM.

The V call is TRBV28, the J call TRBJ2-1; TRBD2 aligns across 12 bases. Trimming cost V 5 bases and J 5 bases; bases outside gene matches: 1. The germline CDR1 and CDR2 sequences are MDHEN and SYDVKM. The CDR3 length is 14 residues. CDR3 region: CASSGLAGHNEQFF. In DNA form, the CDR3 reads TGTGCCAGCAGTGGACTAGCGGGGCACAATGAGCAGTTCTTC.

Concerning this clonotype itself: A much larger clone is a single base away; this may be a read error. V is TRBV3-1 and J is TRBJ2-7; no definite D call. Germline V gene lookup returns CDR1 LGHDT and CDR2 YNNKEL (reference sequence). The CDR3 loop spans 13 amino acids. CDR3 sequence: CASSQGLRYGQYF. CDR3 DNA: TGTGCCAGCAGCCAAGGGTTGAGATACGGGCAGTACTTC.

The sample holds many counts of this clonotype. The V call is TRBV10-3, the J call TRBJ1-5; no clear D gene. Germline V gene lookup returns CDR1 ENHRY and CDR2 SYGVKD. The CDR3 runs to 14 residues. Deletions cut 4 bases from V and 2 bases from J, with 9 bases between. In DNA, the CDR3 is TGTGCCATCAGTGCCGTACCAGGCAATCAGCCCCAGCATTTT. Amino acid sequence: CAISAVPGNQPQHF.

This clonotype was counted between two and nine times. CDR3 sequence (DNA): TGCGCCAGCAGCCCCGGGGACACACCCTATGGCTACACCTTC. Protein sequence: CASSPGDTPYGYTF. The rearrangement joins TRBV5-1 to TRBJ1-2; D might be TRBD1 (6 bases). With 4 bases removed from V and 4 bases from J, the gap between germline ends came to 14 bases. The germline gives CDR1 SGHRS, CDR2 YFSETQ. The CDR3 runs to 14 residues.

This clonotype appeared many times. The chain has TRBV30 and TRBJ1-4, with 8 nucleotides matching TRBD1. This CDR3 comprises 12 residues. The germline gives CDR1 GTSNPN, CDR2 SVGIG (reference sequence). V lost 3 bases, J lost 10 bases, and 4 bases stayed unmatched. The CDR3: CAWSRGQGKLFF. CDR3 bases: TGTGCCTGGAGCCGCGGACAGGGAAAACTGTTTTTT.

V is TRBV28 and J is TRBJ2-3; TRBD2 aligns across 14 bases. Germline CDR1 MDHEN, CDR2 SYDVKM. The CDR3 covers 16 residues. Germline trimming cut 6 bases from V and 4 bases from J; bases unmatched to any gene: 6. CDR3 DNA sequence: TGTGCCAGCAGCGGGACTAGCGGGAGTATCCCAGATACGCAGTATTTT. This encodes CASSGTSGSIPDTQYF.

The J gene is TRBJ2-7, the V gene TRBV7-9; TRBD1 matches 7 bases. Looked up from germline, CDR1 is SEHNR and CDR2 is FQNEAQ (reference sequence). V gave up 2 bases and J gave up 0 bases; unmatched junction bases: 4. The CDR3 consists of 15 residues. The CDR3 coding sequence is TGTGCCAGCAGCTTACGGACAGGACCCTCCTACGAGCAGTACTTC. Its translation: CASSLRTGPSYEQYF.

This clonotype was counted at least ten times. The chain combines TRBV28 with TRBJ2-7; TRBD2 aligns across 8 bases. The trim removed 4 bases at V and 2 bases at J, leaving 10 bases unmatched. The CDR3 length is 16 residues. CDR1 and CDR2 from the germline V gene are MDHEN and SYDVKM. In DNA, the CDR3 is TGTGCCAGCAGTTCCCACTCAGCGGGAGCCACCTACGAGCAGTACTTC. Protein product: CASSSHSAGATYEQYF.

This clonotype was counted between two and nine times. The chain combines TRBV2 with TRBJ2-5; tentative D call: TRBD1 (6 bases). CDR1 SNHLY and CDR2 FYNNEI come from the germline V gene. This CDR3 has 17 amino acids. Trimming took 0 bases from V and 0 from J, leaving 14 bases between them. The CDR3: CASSEAARQVYQETQYF. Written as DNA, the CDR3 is TGTGCCAGCAGTGAAGCGGCCCGACAGGTTTACCAAGAGACCCAGTACTTC.

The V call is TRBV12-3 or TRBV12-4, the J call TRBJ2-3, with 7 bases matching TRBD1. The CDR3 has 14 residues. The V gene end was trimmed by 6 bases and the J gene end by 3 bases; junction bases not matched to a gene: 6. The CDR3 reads CASSRQGVTDTQYF. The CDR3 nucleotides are TGTGCCAGCAGCCGACAGGGTGTGACAGATACGCAGTATTTT.

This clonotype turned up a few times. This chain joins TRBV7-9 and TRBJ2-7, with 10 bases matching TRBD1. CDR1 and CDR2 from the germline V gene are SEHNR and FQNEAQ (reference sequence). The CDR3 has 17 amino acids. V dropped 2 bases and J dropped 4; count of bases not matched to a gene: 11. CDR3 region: CASSLPHPTGGRYEQYF. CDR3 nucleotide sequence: TGTGCCAGCAGCTTACCTCACCCGACAGGGGGCCGATACGAGCAGTACTTC.

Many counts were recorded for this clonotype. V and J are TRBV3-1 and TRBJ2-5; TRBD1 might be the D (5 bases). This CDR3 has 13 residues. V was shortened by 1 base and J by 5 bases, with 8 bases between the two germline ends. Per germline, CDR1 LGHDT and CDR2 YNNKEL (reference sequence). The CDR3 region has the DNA TGTGCCAGCAGCCAAGCAGGGCGGGAGACCCAGTACTTC. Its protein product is CASSQAGRETQYF.

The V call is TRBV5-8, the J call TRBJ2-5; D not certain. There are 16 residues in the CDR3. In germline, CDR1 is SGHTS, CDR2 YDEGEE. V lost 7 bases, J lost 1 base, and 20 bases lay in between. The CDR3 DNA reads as TGTGCCAGCCCATCGATACCTGGGGTTGTCCAAGAGACCCAGTACTTC. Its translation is CASPSIPGVVQETQYF.

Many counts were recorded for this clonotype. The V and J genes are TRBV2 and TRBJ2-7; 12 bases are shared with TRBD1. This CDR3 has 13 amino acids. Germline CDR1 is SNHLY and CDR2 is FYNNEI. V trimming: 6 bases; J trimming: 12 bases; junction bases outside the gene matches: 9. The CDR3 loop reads CASREPGTGGPYF. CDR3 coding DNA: TGTGCCAGCAGGGAACCCGGGACAGGGGGCCCGTACTTC.

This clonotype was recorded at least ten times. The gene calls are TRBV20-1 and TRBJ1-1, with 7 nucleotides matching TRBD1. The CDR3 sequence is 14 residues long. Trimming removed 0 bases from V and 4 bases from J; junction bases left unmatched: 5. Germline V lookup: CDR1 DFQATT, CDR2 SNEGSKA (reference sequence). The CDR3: CSARDLRGSTEAFF. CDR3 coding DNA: TGCAGTGCTAGAGACCTCAGGGGGAGCACTGAAGCTTTCTTT.

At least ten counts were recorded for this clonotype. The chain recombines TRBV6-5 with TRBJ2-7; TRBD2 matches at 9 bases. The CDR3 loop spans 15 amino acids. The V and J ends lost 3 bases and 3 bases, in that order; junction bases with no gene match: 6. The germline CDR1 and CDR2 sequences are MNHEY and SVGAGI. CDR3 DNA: TGTGCCAGCAGTTATGGCGCGGGAGGGATCTACGAGCAGTACTTC. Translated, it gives CASSYGAGGIYEQYF.

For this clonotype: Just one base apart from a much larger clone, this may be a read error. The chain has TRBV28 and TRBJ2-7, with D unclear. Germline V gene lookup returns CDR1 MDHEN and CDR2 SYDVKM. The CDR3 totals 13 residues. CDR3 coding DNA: TGTGCCGGCAGTTCTAGACTTGCCTCCGAGCAGTACTTC. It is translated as CAGSSRLASEQYF.

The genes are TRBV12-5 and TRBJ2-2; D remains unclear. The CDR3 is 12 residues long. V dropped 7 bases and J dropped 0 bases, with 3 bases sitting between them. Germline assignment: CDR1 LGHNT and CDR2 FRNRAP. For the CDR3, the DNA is TGTGCTAGTGTTTCGAACACCGGGGAGCTGTTTTTT. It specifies CASVSNTGELFF.

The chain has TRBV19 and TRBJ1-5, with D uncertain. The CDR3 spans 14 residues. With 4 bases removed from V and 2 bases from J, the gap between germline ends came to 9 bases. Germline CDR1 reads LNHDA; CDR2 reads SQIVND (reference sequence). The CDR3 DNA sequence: TGTGCCAGTAGTACCCCCCAGGGCAATCAGCCCCAGCATTTT. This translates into CASSTPQGNQPQHF.

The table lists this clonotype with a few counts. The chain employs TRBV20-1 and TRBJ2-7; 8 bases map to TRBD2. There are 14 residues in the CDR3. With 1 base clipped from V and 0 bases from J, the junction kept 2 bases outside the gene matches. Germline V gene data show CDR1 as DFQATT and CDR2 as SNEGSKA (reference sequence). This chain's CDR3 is CSARVAGNSYEQYF. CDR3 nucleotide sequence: TGCAGTGCTAGAGTAGCGGGAAACTCCTACGAGCAGTACTTC.

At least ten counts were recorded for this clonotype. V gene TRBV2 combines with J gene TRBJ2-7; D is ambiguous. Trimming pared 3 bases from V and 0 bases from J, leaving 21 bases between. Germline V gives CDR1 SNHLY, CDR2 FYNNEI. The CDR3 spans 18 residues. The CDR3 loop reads CASSEPSVLGKLSYEQYF. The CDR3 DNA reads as TGTGCCAGCAGTGAGCCCTCGGTTCTCGGCAAGCTCTCCTACGAGCAGTACTTC. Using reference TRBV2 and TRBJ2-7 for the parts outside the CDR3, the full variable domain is EPEVTQTPSHQVTQMGQEVILRCVPISNHLYFYWYRQILGQKVEFLVSFYNNEISEKSEIFDDQFSVERPDGSNFTLKIRSTKLEDSAMYFCASSEPSVLGKLSYEQYFGPGTRLTVT.

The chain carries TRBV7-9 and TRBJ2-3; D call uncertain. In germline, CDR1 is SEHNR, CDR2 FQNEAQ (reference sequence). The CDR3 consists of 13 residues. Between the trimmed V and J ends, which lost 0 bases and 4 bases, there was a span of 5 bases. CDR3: CASSLALADTQYF. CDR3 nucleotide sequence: TGTGCCAGCAGCTTAGCTCTAGCAGATACGCAGTATTTT.